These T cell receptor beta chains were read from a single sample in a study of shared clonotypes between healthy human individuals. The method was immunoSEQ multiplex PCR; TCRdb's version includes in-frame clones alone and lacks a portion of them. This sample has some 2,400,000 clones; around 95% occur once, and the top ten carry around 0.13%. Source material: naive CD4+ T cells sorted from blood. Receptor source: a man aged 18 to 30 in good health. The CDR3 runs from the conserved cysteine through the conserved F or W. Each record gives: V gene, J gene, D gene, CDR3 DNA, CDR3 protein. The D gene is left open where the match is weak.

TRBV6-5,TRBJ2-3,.,TGTGCCAGCAGGACAACGCGAACTTCAGATACGCAGTATTTT,CASRTTRTSDTQYF
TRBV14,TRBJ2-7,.,TGTGCCAGCAGCCAAGGAGGCGAGCAGTACTTC,CASSQGGEQYF
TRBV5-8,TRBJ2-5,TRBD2,TGTGCCAGCAGCGAAAATAGACTAGCGGGCTGGGGTCCCCAAGAGACCCAGTACTTC,CASSENRLAGWGPQETQYF
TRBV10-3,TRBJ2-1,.,TGTGCCATCAGCATCACCGGGACCGGGAACTACAATGAGCAGTTCTTC,CAISITGTGNYNEQFF
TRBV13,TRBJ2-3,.,TGTGCCAGCAGAATCCAGAGCACAGATACGCAGTATTTT,CASRIQSTDTQYF
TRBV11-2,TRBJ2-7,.,TGTGCCAGCAGCTTAGCGCAGGAATACGAGCAGTACTTC,CASSLAQEYEQYF
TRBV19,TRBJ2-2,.,TGTGCCAGTATGATACAGGAGGGCACCGGGGAGCTGTTTTTT,CASMIQEGTGELFF
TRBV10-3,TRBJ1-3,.,TGTGCCATTAAACGAACAGGCGACTCTGGAAACACCATATATTTT,CAIKRTGDSGNTIYF
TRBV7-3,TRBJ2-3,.,TGTGCCAGCAGCCCGTTAGCGGGACAGACAGATACGCAGTATTTT,CASSPLAGQTDTQYF
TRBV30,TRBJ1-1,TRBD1,TGTGCCTGGAGTGCACAGGGGCCCACTGAAGCTTTCTTT,CAWSAQGPTEAFF
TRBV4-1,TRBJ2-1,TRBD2,TGCGCCAGCAGCCAAGAAGGTCTAGCGGGCCCATTAGGTAATGAGCAGTTCTTC,CASSQEGLAGPLGNEQFF
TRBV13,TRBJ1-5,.,TGTGCCAGCAGCTCACAGGGCCGGGGCAATCAGCCCCAGCATTTT,CASSSQGRGNQPQHF
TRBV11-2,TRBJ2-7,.,TGTGCCAGCAGCTCCCAGACATATTCCGGGCAGTACTTC,CASSSQTYSGQYF
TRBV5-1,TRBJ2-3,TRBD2,TGCGCCAGCAGCCCACAGACTAGCGGGGTGGTAGATACGCAGTATTTT,CASSPQTSGVVDTQYF
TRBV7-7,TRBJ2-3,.,TGTGCTAGCAGCTTGGGGGAGGGCACAGATACGCAGTATTTT,CASSLGEGTDTQYF
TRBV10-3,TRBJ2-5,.,TGTGCCACCCAGGGCAGGTTTCTAGAGACCCAGTACTTC,CATQGRFLETQYF
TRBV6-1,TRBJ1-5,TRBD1,TGTGCCAGCAGTGGAGGACAGGGTAATCAGCCCCAGCATTTT,CASSGGQGNQPQHF